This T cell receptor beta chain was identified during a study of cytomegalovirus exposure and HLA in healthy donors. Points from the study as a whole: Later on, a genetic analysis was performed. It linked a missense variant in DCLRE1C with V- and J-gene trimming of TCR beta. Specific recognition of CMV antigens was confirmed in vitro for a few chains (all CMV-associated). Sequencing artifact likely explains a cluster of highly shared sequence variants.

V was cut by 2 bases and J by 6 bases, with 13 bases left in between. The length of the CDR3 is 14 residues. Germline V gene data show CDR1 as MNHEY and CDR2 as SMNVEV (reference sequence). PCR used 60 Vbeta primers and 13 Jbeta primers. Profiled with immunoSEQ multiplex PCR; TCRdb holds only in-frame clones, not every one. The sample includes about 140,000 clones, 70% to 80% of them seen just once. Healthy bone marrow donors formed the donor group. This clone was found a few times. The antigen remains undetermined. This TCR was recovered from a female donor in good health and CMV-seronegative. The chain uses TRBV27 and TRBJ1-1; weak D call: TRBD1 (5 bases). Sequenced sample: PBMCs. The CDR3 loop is CASSLGGGRAEAFF. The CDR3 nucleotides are TGTGCCAGCAGTTTAGGGGGGGGGAGGGCTGAAGCTTTCTTT.